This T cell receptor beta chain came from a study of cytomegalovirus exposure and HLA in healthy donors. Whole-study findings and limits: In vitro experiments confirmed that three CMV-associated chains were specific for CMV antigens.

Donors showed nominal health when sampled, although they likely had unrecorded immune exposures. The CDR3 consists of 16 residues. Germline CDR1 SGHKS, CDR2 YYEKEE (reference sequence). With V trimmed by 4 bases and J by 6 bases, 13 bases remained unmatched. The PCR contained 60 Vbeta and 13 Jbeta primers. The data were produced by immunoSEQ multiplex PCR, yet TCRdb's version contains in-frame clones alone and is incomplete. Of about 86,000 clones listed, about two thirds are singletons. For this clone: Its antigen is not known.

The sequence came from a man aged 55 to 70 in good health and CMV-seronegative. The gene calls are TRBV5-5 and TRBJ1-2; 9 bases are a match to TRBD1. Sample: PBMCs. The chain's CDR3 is CASSPVVQGAMHGYTF. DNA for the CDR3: TGTGCCAGCAGCCCGGTAGTACAGGGGGCAATGCATGGCTACACCTTC.